The 31 T cell receptor beta chains below all came from one sample that was sequenced in a study of blood T cell repertoires in COVID-19 (dated by TCRdb to about 2020). To prepare the library, the immunoSEQ multiplex PCR assay was applied. Imported from immuneACCESS, the table was reduced by TCRdb to in-frame sequences with V and J called. These copies leave out some clones; in studies compared against another copy, an unresolved V gene accounts for under half, and the cause of the remainder is not known. The sample profile shows fewer than 85,000 clones; approximately 83% of them were found once. Clones ranked in the top ten supply 25% to 30% of the sample. Sequenced: peripheral blood. These receptors all stem from a human donor in a cohort sampled during active COVID-19.

A few counts support this clone. This chain uses TRBV5-1 with TRBJ2-1, with 14 bases matching TRBD2. Germline V gene data show CDR1 as SGHRS and CDR2 as YFSETQ. This CDR3 is 18 amino acids long. With 4 bases clipped from V and 8 bases from J, the junction kept 14 bases outside the gene matches. In nucleotides, the CDR3 is TGCGCCAGCAGCCAAGGGACTAGCGGGGGCCGAGGTGTAGATGAGCAGTTCTTC. It encodes CASSQGTSGGRGVDEQFF.

V usage is TRBV27 and J usage is TRBJ2-1, with 11 bases lining up with TRBD2. This CDR3 contains 15 residues. With V trimmed by 10 bases and J by 4 bases, 9 bases remained unmatched. CDR1 MNHEY and CDR2 SMNVEV come from the germline V gene (reference sequence). The CDR3 region has the DNA TGTGCCACTAAAATAATAGCGGGGGGGTACAATGAGCAGTTCTTC. It translates to CATKIIAGGYNEQFF.

This clone appeared a few times. The chain links TRBV5-1 to TRBJ2-3, with 8 bases identical to TRBD2. This CDR3 region has 17 residues. Trimming cost V 0 bases and J 5 bases; bases outside gene matches: 11. In germline, CDR1 is SGHRS, CDR2 YFSETQ. The CDR3 is CASSLGGLVNRLDTQYF. DNA of the CDR3: TGCGCCAGCAGCTTGGGGGGACTAGTCAATCGGTTAGATACGCAGTATTTT.

This chain uses TRBV29-1 with TRBJ1-5, with no clear D. V was cut by 4 bases and J by 0 bases, with 7 bases left in between. CDR3 length: 13 residues. Germline CDR1 SQVTM, CDR2 ANQGSEA. The CDR3 nucleotides read TGCAGCGTTGTCCTTAATAGCAATCAGCCCCAGCATTTT. This encodes CSVVLNSNQPQHF.

This clone appeared once. This chain connects TRBV7-8 to TRBJ2-3, with D possibly TRBD1 on 6 matching bases. CDR3 length equals 14 residues. CDR1 SGHVS and CDR2 FQNEAQ come from the germline V gene. The V gene lost 4 bases and the J gene lost 2 bases, with 10 bases spanning the gap. In DNA, the CDR3 is TGTGCCAGCAGCTCGGACAGATACACAGATACGCAGTATTTT. Translation gives CASSSDRYTDTQYF. Variable domain in full (rest from reference TRBV7-8 and TRBJ2-3): GAGVSQSPRYKVAKRGQDVALRCDPISGHVSLFWYQQALGQGPEFLTYFQNEAQLDKSGLPSDRFFAERPEGSVSTLKIQRTQQEDSAVYLCASSSDRYTDTQYFGPGTRLTVL.

CDR3 in DNA: TGTGCTAGTGGTTCACCGAGCGGGACGTCTCTGGGGGAGCTGTTTTTT. This gives the protein CASGSPSGTSLGELFF. The chain joins TRBV12-5 to TRBJ2-2; 7 bases map to TRBD2. The CDR3 spans 16 residues. With 4 bases clipped from V and 8 bases from J, the junction kept 13 bases outside the gene matches. Germline V gives CDR1 LGHNT, CDR2 FRNRAP.

The chain recombines TRBV7-9 with TRBJ1-1, with 7 bases identical to TRBD1. Trimming cost V 1 base and J 5 bases; bases outside gene matches: 4. This CDR3 is 14 amino acids long. CDR1 is SEHNR, CDR2 FQNEAQ, per germline (reference sequence). Here the CDR3 DNA reads TGTGCCAGCAGCTTAGAGACAGGGAGAACTGAAGCTTTCTTT. The encoded protein is CASSLETGRTEAFF.

The chain links TRBV11-3 to TRBJ2-5; 10 bases line up with TRBD2. The length of the CDR3 is 20 residues. In germline, CDR1 is SGHNT, CDR2 YENEEA. The junction had 19 bases not matched to a gene; V was cut back by 2 bases and J by 4 bases. CDR3 nucleotides: TGTGCCAGCAGCTTAACAGGTCGGGCTAGCGGGGGTTCGCAGGGAGAGACCCAGTACTTC. Translated, it gives CASSLTGRASGGSQGETQYF.

V usage is TRBV7-8 and J usage is TRBJ1-6, with 11 bases lining up with TRBD1. Germline V CDR1 and CDR2: SGHVS, FQNEAQ. The CDR3 spans 15 residues. V trimming: 5 bases; J trimming: 6 bases; junction bases outside the gene matches: 3. The CDR3 DNA sequence: TGTGCCAGCAGCCCGGACAGGGGGCTTAATTCACCCCTCCACTTT. Amino acids: CASSPDRGLNSPLHF.

CDR3 residues: CASIGQGAFNEQFF. The CDR3 region has the DNA TGTGCCAGCATCGGTCAGGGGGCGTTCAATGAGCAGTTCTTC. The genes are TRBV7-9 and TRBJ2-1; 8 bases map to TRBD1. The CDR3 length is 14 residues. The ends lost 7 bases at V and 6 bases at J; junction bases unmatched: 8. Germline lookup yields CDR1 SEHNR and CDR2 FQNEAQ (reference sequence).

The CDR3 nucleotides read TGTGCCAGCAGTTACGGGGCAACCTCTGGGGCCAACGTCCTGACTTTC. This translates into CASSYGATSGANVLTF. The rearrangement uses TRBV6-5 and TRBJ2-6; tentative D call: TRBD1 (5 bases). Germline V gene data show CDR1 as MNHEY and CDR2 as SVGAGI. Between the trimmed V and J ends, which lost 2 bases and 0 bases, there was a span of 8 bases. This CDR3 contains 16 residues.

J is TRBJ2-3 and V is TRBV7-9; 12 bases line up with TRBD2. The CDR3 totals 16 residues. Germline V lookup: CDR1 SEHNR, CDR2 FQNEAQ (reference sequence). The ends lost 6 bases at V and 2 bases at J; junction bases unmatched: 6. Written as DNA, the CDR3 is TGTGCCAGCAGTCGAGGACTAGCGGGGTTCACAGATACGCAGTATTTT. Amino acids: CASSRGLAGFTDTQYF.

V usage is TRBV29-1 and J usage is TRBJ2-7; TRBD2 matches at 7 bases. This CDR3 comprises 11 residues. CDR1 SQVTM and CDR2 ANQGSEA come from the germline V gene. V dropped 6 bases and J dropped 4; count of bases not matched to a gene: 3. The CDR3 DNA reads TGCAGCGTGGGGGGGGGTTACGAGCAGTACTTC. Protein sequence: CSVGGGYEQYF.

J is TRBJ2-7 and V is TRBV5-4; 7 bases map to TRBD2. Germline CDR1 and CDR2: SGHNT and YYREEE (reference sequence). This CDR3 contains 16 residues. Trimming at V came to 0 bases and at J to 3 bases, leaving 9 bases not matched to a gene. CDR3 nucleotides: TGTGCCAGCAGCTTGGCCCCAAGGGGAGGGAGCTACGAGCAGTACTTC. Amino acids: CASSLAPRGGSYEQYF.

Regarding this clone: Other DNA sequences in this specimen translate into the identical CDR3. The chain is built from TRBV19 and TRBJ2-2, with D maybe TRBD1 (5 bases). The CDR3 loop spans 15 amino acids. Trimming took off 3 bases at V and 1 base at J, with 9 bases between the two ends. Looked up from germline, CDR1 is LNHDA and CDR2 is SQIVND (reference sequence). CDR3 region: CASSIGQGNTGELFF. The DNA for the CDR3 is TGTGCCAGTAGTATTGGCCAGGGGAACACCGGGGAGCTGTTTTTT.

The chain has TRBV2 and TRBJ2-5; TRBD1 aligns across 10 bases. Germline V gene sequence: CDR1 SNHLY, CDR2 FYNNEI. V was pared by 5 bases and J by 4 bases, with 7 bases of the junction left unmatched. The CDR3 totals 15 residues. As DNA, the CDR3 is TGTGCCAGCAGTTTCGCGACAGGGGGCGGAGAGACCCAGTACTTC. Protein: CASSFATGGGETQYF.

The J gene is TRBJ1-2, the V gene TRBV6-5; 7 nucleotides align to TRBD1. The germline V gene has CDR1 MNHEY and CDR2 SVGAGI. The V and J ends lost 6 bases and 8 bases, in that order; junction bases with no gene match: 9. CDR3 size: 13 residues. The CDR3, as DNA: TGTGCCAGCAGGGGGACAGCTATCTCCGGCTACACCTTC. Translated: CASRGTAISGYTF.

The chain recombines TRBV4-2 with TRBJ2-1; 8 nucleotides align to TRBD1. The CDR3 is 16 residues long. Per the germline V gene, CDR1 is LGHNA and CDR2 is YNFKEQ. V shed 5 bases and J 2 bases; nucleotides not matched to a gene: 8. CDR3 coding DNA: TGTGCCAGCAGCGTCGGCGACAGGGGTCCCTACAATGAGCAGTTCTTC. It yields the protein CASSVGDRGPYNEQFF.

The rearrangement links TRBV23-1 to TRBJ2-2; D uncertain. TRBV23-1 is an open reading frame whose function is uncertain. V lost 6 bases and J lost 1, with 21 bases in between. CDR3 length equals 18 residues. The chain's CDR3 is CASSPPWRHHQNTGELFF. DNA for the CDR3: TGCGCCAGCAGCCCTCCCTGGCGGCACCACCAGAACACCGGGGAGCTGTTTTTT.

The chain employs TRBV11-2 and TRBJ2-5, with D possibly matching TRBD1 (6 bases). Germline V gene sequence: CDR1 SGHAT, CDR2 FQNNGV. The V gene lost 4 bases and the J gene lost 3 bases, with 18 bases spanning the gap. There are 16 residues in the CDR3. The CDR3 region is CASSSRDTLREETQYF. The CDR3 nucleotides are TGTGCCAGCAGCTCCCGGGACACCCTGAGAGAAGAGACCCAGTACTTC.

The CDR3 here is CASSLRDRGVEAFF. The CDR3 coding sequence is TGCGCCAGCAGCCTCCGGGACAGGGGGGTCGAAGCTTTCTTT. This chain links TRBV5-1 with TRBJ1-1; TRBD1 aligns across 11 bases. V shed 4 bases, J shed 8 bases, and the junction held 7 bases outside the gene matches. Germline values: CDR1 SGHRS, CDR2 YFSETQ. There are 14 residues in the CDR3.

V and J are TRBV27 and TRBJ2-3; 9 nucleotides agree with TRBD1. The CDR3 covers 16 residues. V was clipped by 6 bases and J by 0 bases; unmatched bases: 7. Per germline, CDR1 MNHEY and CDR2 SMNVEV (reference sequence). CDR3 in amino acids: CASSPGQGYSTDTQYF. The DNA of the CDR3 is TGTGCCAGCAGCCCGGGACAGGGATATAGCACAGATACGCAGTATTTT.

This sequence joins TRBV6-5 and TRBJ1-6; D not resolved. Deletions cut 2 bases from V and 5 bases from J, with 7 bases between. Per the germline V gene, CDR1 is MNHEY and CDR2 is SVGAGI. CDR3 length: 14 amino acids. Written as DNA, the CDR3 is TGTGCCAGCAGTTACATACAGAATAATTCACCCCTCCACTTT. This sequence encodes CASSYIQNNSPLHF.

The genes are TRBV27 and TRBJ2-1, with D possibly matching TRBD2 (5 bases). Trimming shortened V by 3 bases and J by 8 bases, and 14 bases separated the two germline ends. Germline CDR1 MNHEY, CDR2 SMNVEV (reference sequence). The CDR3 contains 14 residues. CDR3 DNA: TGTGCCAGCAGTTTGAGGCCGGGGATGGATGAGCAGTTCTTC. It translates to CASSLRPGMDEQFF.

The V call is TRBV11-2, the J call TRBJ2-2, with 7 positions matching TRBD1. J lost 3 bases, V lost 1 base, and 5 bases had no gene match. Germline values: CDR1 SGHAT, CDR2 FQNNGV. The CDR3 extends over 16 amino acids. The CDR3 protein is CASSLVLQGDTGELFF. CDR3 sequence (DNA): TGTGCCAGCAGCTTAGTTTTGCAGGGGGACACCGGGGAGCTGTTTTTT.

The chain recombines TRBV6-1 with TRBJ2-7; 11 nucleotides line up with TRBD1. This CDR3 is built from 15 residues. The germline V gene encodes CDR1 MNHNS and CDR2 SASEGT. After removal of 2 bases from V and 2 bases from J, the junction contained 2 bases not matched to a gene. The CDR3 here is CASSEMGQGAYEQYF. The DNA for the CDR3 is TGTGCCAGCAGTGAAATGGGACAGGGGGCCTACGAGCAGTACTTC.

This clone came up once. The chain combines TRBV5-6 with TRBJ1-1; D is possibly TRBD1 (6 bases). The V and J ends lost 0 bases and 1 base respectively, with 13 bases between them. The CDR3 has 16 amino acids. The germline gives CDR1 SGHDT, CDR2 YYEEEE. This CDR3 reads CASSLVIGTTNTEAFF. The DNA for the CDR3 is TGTGCCAGCAGCTTGGTAATAGGGACAACGAACACTGAAGCTTTCTTT.

The chain links TRBV2 to TRBJ2-3, with 9 bases identical to TRBD2. The germline V gene encodes CDR1 SNHLY and CDR2 FYNNEI. Germline trimming cut 2 bases from V and 4 bases from J; bases unmatched to any gene: 4. The CDR3 loop spans 15 amino acids. The CDR3 loop is CASSERASGADTQYF. The CDR3 DNA is TGTGCCAGCAGTGAACGGGCTAGCGGGGCAGATACGCAGTATTTT.

This clone appeared a few times. V usage is TRBV5-6 and J usage is TRBJ2-1, with 7 bases fitting TRBD2. The germline CDR1 and CDR2 sequences are SGHDT and YYEEEE. This CDR3 has 14 residues. Losses at the gene ends were 4 bases for V and 6 bases for J; bases not matched to a gene: 7. This chain's CDR3 is CASSGSGEGNEQFF. As DNA, the CDR3 is TGTGCCAGCAGCGGGAGCGGGGAGGGCAATGAGCAGTTCTTC.

The chain employs TRBV28 and TRBJ2-3, with 8 bases identical to TRBD1. Per the germline V gene, CDR1 is MDHEN and CDR2 is SYDVKM. The CDR3 has 14 amino acids. The trim removed 6 bases at V and 1 base at J, leaving 3 bases unmatched. CDR3 nucleotides: TGTGCCAGCAGAGCACAGGGGGGCACAGATACGCAGTATTTT. It yields the protein CASRAQGGTDTQYF. The variable domain in full, completed from reference TRBV28 and TRBJ2-3, reads DVKVTQSSRYLVKRTGEKVFLECVQDMDHENMFWYRQDPGLGLRLIYFSYDVKMKEKGDIPEGYSVSREKKERFSLILESASTNQTSMYLCASRAQGGTDTQYFGPGTRLTVL.

The rearrangement uses TRBV7-9 and TRBJ2-4, with 9 bases matching TRBD2. V dropped 5 bases and J dropped 7; count of bases not matched to a gene: 3. The CDR3 runs 13 residues. Germline CDR1 is SEHNR and CDR2 is FQNEAQ (reference sequence). The DNA for the CDR3 is TGTGCCAGCAGCGGGACTAGCTGGAACATTCAGTACTTC. Protein sequence: CASSGTSWNIQYF.